These T cell receptor beta chains were read from a single sample in a study of T cells in Graves' hyperthyroidism and ophthalmopathy. One entry per CDR3 protein results from TCRdb running MiXCR on the multiplex PCR reads. The sample lists 380,000 or so distinct CDR3 sequences, more than 11% occurring once. Sequenced: blood. The origin of the receptors is a young woman with Graves' hyperthyroidism. Each CDR3 is given with its conserved first and last residue. Fields, in order: J gene, V gene, clone size, D gene, CDR3 protein, CDR3 DNA. A D gene is named only where the DNA matches it firmly. Expanded clones get a size class; other rows say once, few or many, or leave the size out.

TRBJ1-5 TRBV18 few TRBD1 CASSPSGQGQPQHF TGTGCCAGCTCACCAAGCGGACAGGGACAGCCCCAGCATTTT
TRBJ2-7 TRBV29-1 NA NA CSGGGSGEQYF TGCAGCGGGGGGGGCTCTGGCGAGCAGTACTTC
TRBJ2-5 TRBV24-1 NA TRBD2 CATSDPGLAGQETQYF TGTGCCACCAGTGACCCGGGACTAGCGGGGCAAGAGACCCAGTACTTC
TRBJ1-3 TRBV7-2 few TRBD1 CASGNRGTGNTIYF TGTGCCAGCGGCAACAGGGGAACTGGAAACACCATATATTTT
TRBJ2-1 TRBV24-1 many TRBD1 CATRTGGSYNEQFF TGTGCCACGCGGACAGGCGGCTCCTACAATGAGCAGTTCTTC
TRBJ2-3 TRBV12-3/TRBV12-4 many TRBD1 CASSAPGQVSGRGGDTQYF TGTGCCAGCTCTGCCCCGGGACAGGTCTCGGGTCGGGGCGGAGATACGCAGTATTTT
TRBJ1-5 TRBV6-1 many NA CAIGGQPQHF TGTGCCATTGGGGGGCAGCCCCAGCATTTT
TRBJ2-2 TRBV12-3/TRBV12-4 many NA CASSFADSGTGELFF TGTGCCAGCAGTTTTGCGGACAGCGGGACCGGGGAGCTGTTTTTT
TRBJ1-2 TRBV12-3/TRBV12-4 many TRBD1 CASRWTGVDYGYTF TGTGCCAGCAGGTGGACAGGGGTGGACTATGGCTACACCTTC
TRBJ2-5 TRBV15 many NA CATSRDGGVQETQYF TGTGCCACCAGCAGAGATGGAGGCGTCCAAGAGACCCAGTACTTC
TRBJ1-2 TRBV6-1 many NA CASSPDLGIGYTF TGTGCCAGCAGTCCGGATCTTGGAATTGGCTACACCTTC
TRBJ2-1 TRBV28 few NA CASSTSPTNEQFF TGTGCCAGCAGTACGTCCCCGACGAACGAGCAGTTCTTC
TRBJ2-7 TRBV20-1 NA NA CSGIRSSYEQYF TGCAGTGGAATTCGGAGCTCCTACGAGCAGTACTTC
TRBJ2-3 TRBV27 few TRBD1 CASSSPTGRTDTQYF TGTGCCAGCAGTTCACCGACAGGGCGTACAGATACGCAGTATTTT
TRBJ1-2 TRBV29-1 few NA CSVDGTLLNYGYTF TGCAGCGTTGACGGGACACTCCTAAACTATGGCTACACCTTC
TRBJ2-5 TRBV27 NA TRBD1 CASGFSGQEKQETQYF TGTGCCAGCGGATTTTCCGGACAGGAGAAACAAGAGACCCAGTACTTC
TRBJ2-2 TRBV7-2 many NA CASSFSGRNTGELFF TGTGCCAGCAGCTTCAGCGGGCGCAACACCGGGGAGCTGTTTTTT
TRBJ1-2 TRBV30 many NA CAWSAYRAIYGYTF TGTGCCTGGAGTGCCTACAGGGCGATCTATGGCTACACCTTC
TRBJ1-1 TRBV5-1 many NA CASSWGHTEAFF TGCGCCAGCAGCTGGGGGCACACTGAAGCTTTCTTT
TRBJ1-2 TRBV3-1 few NA CASSQGAPPRGDGYTF TGTGCCAGCAGCCAAGGGGCCCCGCCCAGGGGCGATGGCTACACCTTC
TRBJ2-7 TRBV20-1 many NA CSQADVLHEQYF TGCAGTCAAGCGGACGTCCTCCACGAGCAGTACTTC
TRBJ2-7 TRBV7-2 few NA CASSPGSPPYEQYF TGTGCCAGCAGCCCCGGTAGCCCTCCCTACGAGCAGTACTTC
TRBJ2-1 TRBV7-2 NA TRBD2 CASSSRLAGGGNEQFF TGTGCCAGCAGCTCAAGACTAGCGGGAGGAGGGAATGAGCAGTTCTTC
TRBJ2-2 TRBV6-1 many NA CASSKAGFTGELFF TGTGCCAGCAGTAAAGCGGGTTTCACCGGGGAGCTGTTTTTT
TRBJ2-5 TRBV24-1 many NA CATSDAGTPLGETQYF TGTGCCACCAGTGACGCCGGGACTCCCCTAGGAGAGACCCAGTACTTC
TRBJ1-5 TRBV20-1 many NA CSARDRTGRQPQHF TGCAGTGCTAGAGATAGGACCGGGCGTCAGCCCCAGCATTTT
TRBJ2-3 TRBV7-7 many NA CASSPVGGDTQYF TGTGCTAGCAGCCCGGTCGGAGGCGATACGCAGTATTTT
TRBJ2-3 TRBV12-3/TRBV12-4 NA TRBD1 CASSKRTGGRTDTQYF TGTGCCAGCAGCAAAAGGACAGGGGGCCGTACAGATACGCAGTATTTT